The entry that follows covers one TCR beta chain sequence. The CDR3 is made up of 14 amino acids. Trimming removed 8 bases from V and 7 bases from J; junction bases left unmatched: 9. Germline lookup yields CDR1 SNHLY and CDR2 FYNNEI. This entry is derived from a study of blood T cell repertoires in COVID-19. Study-wide background: Samples of COVID-19 (acute and convalescent) were obtained from the United States, Italy and Spain. T cells, B-cell-depleted T cells, or PBMCs supplied cDNA or gDNA.

In the authors' methods: Reference gene primer amplification gave nucleated cell count estimates. TCRdb keeps only in-frame clones here, not all; method: immunoSEQ multiplex PCR. That table furnishes V, J and clone size, whereas the DNA furnished D and trimming. Of 200,000 or so clones detected, approximately 84% appear once; the ten largest clones hold roughly 4.1%. The source is a middle-aged man with acute or convalescent COVID-19. The chain couples TRBV2 to TRBJ2-7, with 12 bases aligning to TRBD1. Sequenced input: peripheral blood. The CDR3 sequence is CASGRDRGLGEQYF. The CDR3 DNA follows: TGTGCCAGCGGCCGGGACAGGGGGCTCGGGGAGCAGTACTTC.